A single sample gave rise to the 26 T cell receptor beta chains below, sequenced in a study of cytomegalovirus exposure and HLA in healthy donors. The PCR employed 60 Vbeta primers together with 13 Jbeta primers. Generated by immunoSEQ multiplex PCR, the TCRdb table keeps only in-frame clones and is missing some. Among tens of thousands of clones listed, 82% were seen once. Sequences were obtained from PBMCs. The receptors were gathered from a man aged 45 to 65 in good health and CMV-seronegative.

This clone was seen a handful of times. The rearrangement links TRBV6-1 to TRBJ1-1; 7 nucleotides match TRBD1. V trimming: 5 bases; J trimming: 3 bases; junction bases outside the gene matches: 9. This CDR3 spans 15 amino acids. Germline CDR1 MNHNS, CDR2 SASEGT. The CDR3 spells CASSQGMTGHTEAFF. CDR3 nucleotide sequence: TGTGCCAGCAGTCAGGGGATGACAGGGCACACTGAAGCTTTCTTT.

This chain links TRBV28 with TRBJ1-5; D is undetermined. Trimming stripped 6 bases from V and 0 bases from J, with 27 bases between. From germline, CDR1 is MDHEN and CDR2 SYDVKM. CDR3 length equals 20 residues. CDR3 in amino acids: CASRTSPPSVGLYSNQPQHF. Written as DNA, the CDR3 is TGTGCCAGCAGGACTTCCCCCCCATCGGTCGGACTGTATAGCAATCAGCCCCAGCATTTT. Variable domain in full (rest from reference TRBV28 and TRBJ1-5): DVKVTQSSRYLVKRTGEKVFLECVQDMDHENMFWYRQDPGLGLRLIYFSYDVKMKEKGDIPEGYSVSREKKERFSLILESASTNQTSMYLCASRTSPPSVGLYSNQPQHFGDGTRLSIL.

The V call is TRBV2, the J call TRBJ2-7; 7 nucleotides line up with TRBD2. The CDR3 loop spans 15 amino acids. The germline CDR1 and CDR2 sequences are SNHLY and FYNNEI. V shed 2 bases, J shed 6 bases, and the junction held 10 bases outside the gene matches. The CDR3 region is CASSETREGRGEQYF. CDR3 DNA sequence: TGTGCCAGCAGTGAAACAAGGGAGGGCCGGGGCGAGCAGTACTTC.

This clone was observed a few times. The CDR3 here is CASSPGGIERNTEAFF. For the CDR3, the DNA is TGTGCCAGCAGCCCCGGGGGAATCGAAAGGAACACTGAAGCTTTCTTT. V gene TRBV7-6 combines with J gene TRBJ1-1; a possible D gene is TRBD1 (5 bases). Germline V gene lookup returns CDR1 SGHVS and CDR2 FNYEAQ. The CDR3 is 16 amino acids. Trimming pared 5 bases from V and 1 base from J, leaving 17 bases between.

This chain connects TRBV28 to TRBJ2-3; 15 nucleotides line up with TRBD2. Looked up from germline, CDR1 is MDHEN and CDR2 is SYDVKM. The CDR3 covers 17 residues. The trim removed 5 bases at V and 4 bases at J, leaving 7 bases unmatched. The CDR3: CASSDTGTSGRPDTQYF. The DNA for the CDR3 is TGTGCCAGCAGTGATACCGGGACTAGCGGGAGGCCAGATACGCAGTATTTT.

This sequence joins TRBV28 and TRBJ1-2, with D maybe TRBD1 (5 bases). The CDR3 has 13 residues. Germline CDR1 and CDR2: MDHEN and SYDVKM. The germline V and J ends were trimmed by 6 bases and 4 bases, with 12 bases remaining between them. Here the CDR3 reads CASRAPGGYGYTF. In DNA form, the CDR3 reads TGTGCCAGCAGGGCGCCGGGGGGCTATGGCTACACCTTC.

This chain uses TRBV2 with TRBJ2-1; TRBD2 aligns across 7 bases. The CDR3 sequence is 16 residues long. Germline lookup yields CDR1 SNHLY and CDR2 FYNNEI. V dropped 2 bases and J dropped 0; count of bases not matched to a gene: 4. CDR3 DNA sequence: TGTGCCAGCAGTGAAACGGGCGGGAGCTCCTACAATGAGCAGTTCTTC. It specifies CASSETGGSSYNEQFF.

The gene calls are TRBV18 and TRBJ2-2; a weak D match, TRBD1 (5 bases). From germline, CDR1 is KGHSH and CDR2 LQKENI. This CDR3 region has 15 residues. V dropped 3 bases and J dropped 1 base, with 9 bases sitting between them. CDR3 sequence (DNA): TGTGCCAGCTCACCCCGAACAGGGAACACCGGGGAGCTGTTTTTT. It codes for CASSPRTGNTGELFF.

The CDR3 coding sequence is TGTGCCAGCAGTTACTCCGGTGGTAGCGGGAGGGGGCAGTACTTC. Its protein product is CASSYSGGSGRGQYF. The chain uses TRBV6-5 and TRBJ2-5; the match to TRBD2 covers 11 bases. J was trimmed by 11 bases and V by 0 bases; bases with no gene match: 8. The germline gives CDR1 MNHEY, CDR2 SVGAGI. The CDR3 is 15 residues long.

CDR3 nucleotide sequence: TGTGCCAGCAGCTATGGACAGGGCGCCCAGCATTTT. This gives the protein CASSYGQGAQHF. The chain joins TRBV7-9 to TRBJ1-5; 8 nucleotides line up with TRBD1. V shed 4 bases, J shed 11 bases, and the junction held 4 bases outside the gene matches. CDR3 length: 12 amino acids. Per the germline V gene, CDR1 is SEHNR and CDR2 is FQNEAQ (reference sequence). Looking up the rest from reference TRBV7-9 and TRBJ1-5 gives the full variable domain: DTGVSQNPRHKITKRGQNVTFRCDPISEHNRLYWYRQTLGQGPEFLTYFQNEAQLEKSRLLSDRFSAERPKGSFSTLEIQRTEQGDSAMYLCASSYGQGAQHFGDGTRLSIL.

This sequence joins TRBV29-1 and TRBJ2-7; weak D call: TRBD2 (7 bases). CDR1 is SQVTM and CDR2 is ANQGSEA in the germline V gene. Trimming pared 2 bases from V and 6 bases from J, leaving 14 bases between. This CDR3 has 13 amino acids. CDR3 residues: CSVETGGRGEQYF. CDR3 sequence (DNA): TGCAGCGTTGAAACCGGGGGGCGAGGCGAGCAGTACTTC.

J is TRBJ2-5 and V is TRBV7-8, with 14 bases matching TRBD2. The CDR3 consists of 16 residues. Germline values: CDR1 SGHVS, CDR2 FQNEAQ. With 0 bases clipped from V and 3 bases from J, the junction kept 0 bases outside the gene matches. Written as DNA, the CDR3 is TGTGCCAGCAGCTTAGCGGGACTAGCGGGAGAAGAGACCCAGTACTTC. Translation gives CASSLAGLAGEETQYF.

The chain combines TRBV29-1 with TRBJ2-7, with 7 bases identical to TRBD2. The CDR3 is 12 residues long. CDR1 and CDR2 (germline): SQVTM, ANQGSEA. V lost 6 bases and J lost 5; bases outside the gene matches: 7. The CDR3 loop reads CSVVGGFNEQYF. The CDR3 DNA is TGCAGCGTGGTGGGGGGGTTCAACGAGCAGTACTTC.

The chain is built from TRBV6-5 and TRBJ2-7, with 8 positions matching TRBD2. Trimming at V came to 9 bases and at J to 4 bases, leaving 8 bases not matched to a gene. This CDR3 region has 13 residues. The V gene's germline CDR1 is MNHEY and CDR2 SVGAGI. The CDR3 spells CASKSGSRYEQYF. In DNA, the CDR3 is TGTGCCAGTAAAAGCGGGAGTCGATACGAGCAGTACTTC.

The CDR3 is CASSKWAGVWYNEQFF. In DNA form, the CDR3 reads TGTGCCAGCAGCAAATGGGCGGGAGTGTGGTACAATGAGCAGTTCTTC. The chain uses TRBV21-1 and TRBJ2-1; the table's D call TRBD2 went unverified against the DNA. TRBV21-1 is an annotated pseudogene. This CDR3 spans 16 amino acids.

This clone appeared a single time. In DNA, the CDR3 is TGTGCCAGCGGCCGGGCTAGCGGGAGTAACGAGCAGTACTTC. This encodes CASGRASGSNEQYF. J is TRBJ2-7 and V is TRBV6-5, with 10 bases lining up with TRBD2. V lost 8 bases, J lost 5 bases, and 9 bases stayed unmatched. The CDR3 covers 14 residues. Germline CDR1 is MNHEY and CDR2 is SVGAGI.

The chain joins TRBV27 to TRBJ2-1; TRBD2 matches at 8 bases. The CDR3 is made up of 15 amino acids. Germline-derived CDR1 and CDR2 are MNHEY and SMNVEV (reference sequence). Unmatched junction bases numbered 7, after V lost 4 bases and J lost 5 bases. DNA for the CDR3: TGTGCCAGCAGTTCACCTACTAGCGGCCACAATGAGCAGTTCTTC. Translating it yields CASSSPTSGHNEQFF.

CDR3 bases: TGTGCCAGCGGTCAACAGTGCTATGGCTACACCTTC. This encodes CASGQQCYGYTF. The rearrangement joins TRBV21-1 to TRBJ1-2; the D call in the table, TRBD1, was not verified against the DNA. TRBV21-1 is a pseudogene segment. This CDR3 is built from 12 residues.

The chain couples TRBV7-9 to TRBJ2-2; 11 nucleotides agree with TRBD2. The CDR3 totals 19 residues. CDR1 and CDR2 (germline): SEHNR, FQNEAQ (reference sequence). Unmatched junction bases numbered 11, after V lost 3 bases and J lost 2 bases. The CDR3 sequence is CASSFGETTSGANTGELFF. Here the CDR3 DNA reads TGTGCCAGCAGCTTCGGTGAAACGACTAGCGGGGCCAACACCGGGGAGCTGTTTTTT.

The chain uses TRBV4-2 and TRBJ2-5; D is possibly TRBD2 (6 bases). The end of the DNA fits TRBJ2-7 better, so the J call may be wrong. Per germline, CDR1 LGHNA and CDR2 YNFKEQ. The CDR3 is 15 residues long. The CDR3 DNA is TGTGCCAGCAGCCCGGGGGTAGAAGGAGTTTACGAGCAGTACTTC. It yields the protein CASSPGVEGVYEQYF.

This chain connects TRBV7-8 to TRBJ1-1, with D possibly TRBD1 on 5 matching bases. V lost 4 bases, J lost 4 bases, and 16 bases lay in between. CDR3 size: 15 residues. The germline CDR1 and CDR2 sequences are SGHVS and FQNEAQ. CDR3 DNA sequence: TGTGCCAGCAGCTCCACGACCACGGGGGGCACTGAAGCTTTCTTT. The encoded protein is CASSSTTTGGTEAFF. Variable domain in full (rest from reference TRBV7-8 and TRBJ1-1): GAGVSQSPRYKVAKRGQDVALRCDPISGHVSLFWYQQALGQGPEFLTYFQNEAQLDKSGLPSDRFFAERPEGSVSTLKIQRTQQEDSAVYLCASSSTTTGGTEAFFGQGTRLTVV.

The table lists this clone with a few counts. The CDR3 here is CASSPLGDEETQYF. In DNA form, the CDR3 reads TGTGCCAGCAGTCCTCTAGGGGATGAAGAGACCCAGTACTTC. The V call is TRBV27, the J call TRBJ2-5; TRBD1 is a possible D gene (5 bases). This CDR3 region has 14 residues. CDR1 MNHEY and CDR2 SMNVEV come from the germline V gene (reference sequence). Trimming cost V 5 bases and J 3 bases, with 13 bases left between them.

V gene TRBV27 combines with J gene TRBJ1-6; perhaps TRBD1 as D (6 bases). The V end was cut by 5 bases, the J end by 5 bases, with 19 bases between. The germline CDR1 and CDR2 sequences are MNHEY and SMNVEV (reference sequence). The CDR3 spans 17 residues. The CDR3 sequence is CASSVSGGSLNNSPLHF. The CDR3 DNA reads TGTGCCAGCAGTGTGAGCGGGGGCAGTTTAAATAATTCACCCCTCCACTTT.

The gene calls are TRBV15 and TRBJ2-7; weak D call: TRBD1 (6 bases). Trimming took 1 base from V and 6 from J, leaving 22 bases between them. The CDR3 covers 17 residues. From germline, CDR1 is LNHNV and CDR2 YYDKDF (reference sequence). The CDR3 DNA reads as TGTGCCACCAGCAGAGCCGGTCCACCAGGGGAAGTGCCCGAGCAGTACTTC. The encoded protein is CATSRAGPPGEVPEQYF. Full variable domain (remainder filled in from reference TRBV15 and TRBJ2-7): DAMVIQNPRYQVTQFGKPVTLSCSQTLNHNVMYWYQQKSSQAPKLLFHYYDKDFNNEADTPDNFQSRRPNTSFCFLDIRSPGLGDTAMYLCATSRAGPPGEVPEQYFGPGTRLTVT.

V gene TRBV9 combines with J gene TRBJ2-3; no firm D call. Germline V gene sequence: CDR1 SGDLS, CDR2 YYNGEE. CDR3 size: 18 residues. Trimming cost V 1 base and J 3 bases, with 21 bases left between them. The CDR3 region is CASSVTPLAEPPTDTQYF. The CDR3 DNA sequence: TGTGCCAGCAGCGTAACCCCCCTGGCAGAACCACCGACAGATACGCAGTATTTT. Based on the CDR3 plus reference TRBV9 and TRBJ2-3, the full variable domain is DSGVTQTPKHLITATGQRVTLRCSPRSGDLSVYWYQQSLDQGLQFLIQYYNGEERAKGNILERFSAQQFPDLHSELNLSSLELGDSALYFCASSVTPLAEPPTDTQYFGPGTRLTVL.

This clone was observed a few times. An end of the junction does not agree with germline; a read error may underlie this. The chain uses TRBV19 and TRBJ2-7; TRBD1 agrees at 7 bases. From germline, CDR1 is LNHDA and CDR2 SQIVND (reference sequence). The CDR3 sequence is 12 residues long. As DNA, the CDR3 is TGTGCCACTAGTCCCGGGACAGAAGGGCAGTACTTC. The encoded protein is CATSPGTEGQYF.